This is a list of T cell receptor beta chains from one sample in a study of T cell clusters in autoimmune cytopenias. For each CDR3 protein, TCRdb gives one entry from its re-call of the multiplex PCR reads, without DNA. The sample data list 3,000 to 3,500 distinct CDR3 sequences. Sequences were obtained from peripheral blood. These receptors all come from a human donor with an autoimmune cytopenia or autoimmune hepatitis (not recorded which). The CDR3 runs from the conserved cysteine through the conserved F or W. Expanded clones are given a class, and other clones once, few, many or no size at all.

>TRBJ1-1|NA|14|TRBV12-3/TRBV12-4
CASSLLQGRAEAFF
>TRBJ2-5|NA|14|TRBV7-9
CASSLPGSLQTQYF
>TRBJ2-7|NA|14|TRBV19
CASSSSGSSYEQYF
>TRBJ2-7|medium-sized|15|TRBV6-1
CASSEEWGPTYEQYF
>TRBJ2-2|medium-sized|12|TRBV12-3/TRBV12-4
CASGQVTGELFF
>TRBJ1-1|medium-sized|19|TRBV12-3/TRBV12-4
CASSLRGWDRGLLDTEAFF
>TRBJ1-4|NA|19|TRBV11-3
CASSFGVDRAVGRNEKLFF
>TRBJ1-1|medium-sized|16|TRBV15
CATSRGGAGGRTEAFF
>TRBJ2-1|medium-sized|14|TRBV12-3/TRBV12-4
CASSVAGGRNEQFF
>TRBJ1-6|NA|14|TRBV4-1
CASSQGGEGSPLHF
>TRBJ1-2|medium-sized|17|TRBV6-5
CASSYSKRGLTNYGYTF
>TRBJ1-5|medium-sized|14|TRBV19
CASSILRVNQPQHF
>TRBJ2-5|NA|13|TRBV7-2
CASTKGVGETQYF
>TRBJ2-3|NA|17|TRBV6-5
CASSPPSGTSGTDTQYF
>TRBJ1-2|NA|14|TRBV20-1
CSARSTGINYGYTF
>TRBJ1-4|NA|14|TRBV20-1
CSAPRGLWGEKLFF
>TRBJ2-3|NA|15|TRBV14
CASSQDGTPGDTQYF
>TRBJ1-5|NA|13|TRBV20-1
CSAAGDSNQPQHF
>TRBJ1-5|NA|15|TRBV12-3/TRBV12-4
CASSSQGWGNQPQHF
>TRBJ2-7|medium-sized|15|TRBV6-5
CASSYSSQPSYEQYF
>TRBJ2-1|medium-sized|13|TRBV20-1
CSAPLAGGTEQFF
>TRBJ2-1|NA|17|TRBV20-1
CSVGPLSSGSSYNEQFF
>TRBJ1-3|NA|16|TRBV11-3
CASSLLVGGSGNTIYF
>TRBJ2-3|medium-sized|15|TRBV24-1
CATSGDRGLKDTQYF
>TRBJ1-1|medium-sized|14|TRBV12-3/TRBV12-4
CASSSREGETEAFF
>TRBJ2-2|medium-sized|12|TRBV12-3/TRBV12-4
CASSFRAGELFF
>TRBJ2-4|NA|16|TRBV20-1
CSARDWDMLAKNIQYF
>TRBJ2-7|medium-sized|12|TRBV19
CASSTSGNEQYF
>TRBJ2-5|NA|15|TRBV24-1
CATSLPSGGQETQYF
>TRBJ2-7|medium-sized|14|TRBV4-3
CASSQDRLNYEQYF
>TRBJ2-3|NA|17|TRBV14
CASSRTSGGARADTQYF
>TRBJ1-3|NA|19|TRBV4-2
CASSQLSPGHTSSGNTIYF
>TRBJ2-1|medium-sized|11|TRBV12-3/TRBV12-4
CASTLYNEQFF
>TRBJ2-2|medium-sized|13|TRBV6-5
CASSYSTGGELFF
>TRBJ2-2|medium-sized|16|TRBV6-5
CASRPRWTANTGELFF
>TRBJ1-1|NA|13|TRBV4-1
CASSQGGNTEAFF
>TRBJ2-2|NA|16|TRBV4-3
CASSSRTSGRGGELFF
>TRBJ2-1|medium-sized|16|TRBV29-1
CSVPSPFPSSYNEQFF
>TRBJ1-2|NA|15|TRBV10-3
CAISELGGPASGYTF
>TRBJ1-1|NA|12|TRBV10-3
CATGQGGKEAFF
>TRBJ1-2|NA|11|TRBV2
CASSGQGGYTF
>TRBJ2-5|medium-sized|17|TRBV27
CASSFRSGNWDQETQYF
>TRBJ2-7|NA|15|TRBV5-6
CASAPNQGVSYEQYF
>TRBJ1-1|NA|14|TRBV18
CASSPYATVTEAFF
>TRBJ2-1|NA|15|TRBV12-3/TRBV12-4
CASSDTGGAKNEQFF